Below, 20 T cell receptor beta chains from the same sample are listed, as sequenced in a study of T cell repertoires in cytomegalovirus infection (dated by TCRdb to between 2018 and 2020). The sequencing machine was an Illumina HiSeq 1500. Using fastp at Q25 and MiXCR, TCRdb reprocessed the public reads and kept productive beta chains. Each entry is one CDR3 protein sequence, shown with its most common DNA and genes. The sample yields tens of thousands of distinct CDR3 sequences; 20% to 25% were counted once. The top ten clones comprise around nine tenths of the sample. These receptors' antigens are unknown. Read against the paper, the sample's treatment or condition label means: in vitro stimulation with specific CMV peptide epitopes to enrich CMV-specific T cells. Sequenced material: CD8+ T cells from cultured PBMCs, taken from culture after CMV antigen stimulation. The receptors shown here come from a human donor in good health (CMV status not recorded). Some clones in this sample may be carry-over from other donors' samples.

This clonotype was seen only a few times. V and J are TRBV2 and TRBJ2-5, with D perhaps TRBD1 (6 bases). V lost 1 base and J 7 bases, leaving 25 bases between the germline ends. CDR3 size: 18 residues. Germline V gene data show CDR1 as SNHLY and CDR2 as FYNNEI. DNA for the CDR3: TGTGCCAGCAGTGAAGTCGGTGAGGTGGGGACACCGAGGGGGACCCAGTACTTC. It encodes CASSEVGEVGTPRGTQYF.

This clonotype was seen at least ten times. The chain couples TRBV7-8 to TRBJ2-1, with D uncertain. The CDR3 loop spans 16 amino acids. The ends were cut back, 1 base at V and 1 base at J, with 11 bases in the middle. Germline lookup yields CDR1 SGHVS and CDR2 FQNEAQ. The CDR3 nucleotides read TGTGCCAGCAGCTTAGACCGGCCGGGTTCCTACAATGAGCAGTTCTTC. This gives the protein CASSLDRPGSYNEQFF.

The chain joins TRBV7-6 to TRBJ2-7; D unresolved. Trimming removed 7 bases from V and 5 bases from J, with 18 bases in between. This CDR3 has 14 amino acids. The germline CDR1 and CDR2 sequences are SGHVS and FNYEAQ. DNA for the CDR3: TGTGCCAGCACCACTACCGCATCGGGTAACGAGCAGTACTTC. Its protein product is CASTTTASGNEQYF.

The rearrangement links TRBV20-1 to TRBJ2-7; D not certain. Germline loops: CDR1 DFQATT, CDR2 SNEGSKA (reference sequence). This CDR3 is 16 amino acids long. V lost 2 bases, J lost 4 bases, and 21 bases lay in between. CDR3 residues: CSARPPLAVVRYEQYF. The CDR3 DNA reads TGCAGTGCTAGACCCCCCCTGGCGGTTGTGAGATACGAGCAGTACTTC.

The chain links TRBV6-1 to TRBJ2-7; 7 positions agree with TRBD1. The V gene's germline CDR1 is MNHNS and CDR2 SASEGT. Trimming cost V 5 bases and J 3 bases; bases outside gene matches: 13. This CDR3 has 16 amino acids. As DNA, the CDR3 is TGTGCCAGCAGTATCACAGGGGTTGATAAGGGCTACGAGCAGTACTTC. Amino acid sequence: CASSITGVDKGYEQYF.

This clonotype was found a few times. The chain joins TRBV12-3 or TRBV12-4 to TRBJ1-1, with TRBD1 as a possible D gene (5 bases). This CDR3 has 13 amino acids. The germline V and J ends were trimmed by 6 bases and 1 base, with 9 bases remaining between them. CDR3 nucleotide sequence: TGTGCCAGCAGCCATGGACAGAACACTGAAGCTTTCTTT. This translates into CASSHGQNTEAFF.

This clonotype was counted a few times. The CDR3 here is CASSTRSREKLFF. The DNA of the CDR3 is TGTGCCAGCTCGACCCGCTCGCGGGAAAAACTGTTTTTT. The chain joins TRBV6-6 to TRBJ1-4; D not resolved. Germline V gene sequence: CDR1 MNHNY, CDR2 SVGAGI (reference sequence). CDR3 length: 13 residues. With 8 bases removed from V and 8 bases from J, the gap between germline ends came to 15 bases.

This clonotype has more than one count but fewer than ten. The genes are TRBV6-2 or TRBV6-3 and TRBJ2-3; D not certain. CDR1 is MNHEY, CDR2 SVGEGT, per germline. CDR3 length equals 17 residues. The V end lost 10 bases, the J end lost 3 bases, and 26 bases lay between the germline ends. DNA for the CDR3: TGTGCCACCCTCCCGGCCTCCGGCCCCTTGGGGACAGATACGCAGTATTTT. Translating it yields CATLPASGPLGTDTQYF.

This clonotype was seen at least ten times. This chain links TRBV29-1 with TRBJ1-2, with D perhaps matching TRBD1 (5 bases). CDR3 size: 12 residues. Trimming took off 4 bases at V and 6 bases at J, with 12 bases between the two ends. From germline, CDR1 is SQVTM and CDR2 ANQGSEA. Here the CDR3 DNA reads TGCAGCGTTGGATCGGGGGGGGATGGCTACACCTTC. It specifies CSVGSGGDGYTF.

This clonotype appeared a few times. The chain uses TRBV20-1 and TRBJ2-3; 7 nucleotides line up with TRBD2. The CDR3 covers 15 residues. V dropped 3 bases and J dropped 5; count of bases not matched to a gene: 11. The germline V gene encodes CDR1 DFQATT and CDR2 SNEGSKA (reference sequence). CDR3: CSASRIGLVRDTQYF. The CDR3 DNA is TGCAGTGCTAGTAGGATCGGACTAGTAAGAGATACGCAGTATTTT.

This clonotype was detected a few times. The chain recombines TRBV7-2 with TRBJ2-1, with TRBD2 matching over 8 bases. The length of the CDR3 is 15 residues. In germline, CDR1 is SGHTA, CDR2 FQGNSA. The J segment lost 5 bases and the V segment lost 2 bases, leaving 5 bases of the junction unmatched. The CDR3 here is CASSLRGGTHNEQFF. For the CDR3, the DNA is TGTGCCAGCAGCTTACGCGGGGGGACCCACAATGAGCAGTTCTTC.

The J gene is TRBJ2-7, the V gene TRBV6-5, with a weak D call TRBD2 (6 bases). Trimming shortened V by 4 bases and J by 5 bases, and 6 bases separated the two germline ends. The germline V gene encodes CDR1 MNHEY and CDR2 SVGAGI. This CDR3 is 11 amino acids long. The CDR3 DNA sequence: TGTGCCAGCAGTTGGGGGGACGAGCAGTACTTC. It specifies CASSWGDEQYF.

This chain joins TRBV7-8 and TRBJ2-1; 10 bases align to TRBD1. Germline trimming cut 10 bases from V and 6 bases from J; bases unmatched to any gene: 18. CDR3 length equals 17 residues. Germline V CDR1 and CDR2: SGHVS, FQNEAQ. CDR3 sequence reads: CAIVDRGRPRSSNEQFF. The CDR3, as DNA: TGTGCCATCGTAGACAGGGGGCGGCCCAGGTCGTCCAATGAGCAGTTCTTC.

The chain recombines TRBV7-8 with TRBJ2-2; 7 bases fit TRBD1. In germline, CDR1 is SGHVS, CDR2 FQNEAQ. CDR3 size: 15 residues. The junction had 5 bases not matched to a gene; V was cut back by 3 bases and J by 4 bases. CDR3 in DNA: TGTGCCAGCAGCTTCGACAGGGAAGGCACCGGGGAGCTGTTTTTT. Its protein is CASSFDREGTGELFF.

The chain links TRBV4-1 to TRBJ2-2; unclear D gene. The CDR3 runs 11 residues. Between the trimmed V and J ends, which lost 4 bases and 8 bases, there was a span of 5 bases. Germline CDR1 is MGHRA and CDR2 is YSYEKL. CDR3 loop: CASSRAGELFF. The CDR3 DNA follows: TGCGCCAGCAGCCGGGCAGGGGAGCTGTTTTTT.

This clonotype was detected only a few times. The CDR3 here is CASSPLAGVGNEQFF. In DNA form, the CDR3 reads TGTGCCAGCAGCCCTCTAGCGGGAGTCGGCAATGAGCAGTTCTTC. This chain connects TRBV12-3 or TRBV12-4 to TRBJ2-1; 10 bases align to TRBD2. V was pared by 6 bases and J by 6 bases, with 8 bases of the junction left unmatched. The CDR3 extends over 15 amino acids.

This chain connects TRBV7-6 to TRBJ2-7; 7 nucleotides line up with TRBD1. The germline V gene encodes CDR1 SGHVS and CDR2 FNYEAQ. The trim removed 4 bases at V and 0 bases at J, leaving 6 bases unmatched. This CDR3 region has 15 residues. The CDR3 nucleotides read TGTGCCAGCAGCTCCCGACAGGGTATCTCCTACGAGCAGTACTTC. Its protein is CASSSRQGISYEQYF.

The chain is built from TRBV6-5 and TRBJ2-7; D gene ambiguous. CDR1 MNHEY and CDR2 SVGAGI come from the germline V gene. The V and J ends lost 0 bases and 5 bases respectively, with 2 bases between them. The CDR3 length is 11 residues. The CDR3 DNA follows: TGTGCCAGCAGTTACTCGGACGAGCAGTACTTC. Amino acids: CASSYSDEQYF.

The V call is TRBV7-2, the J call TRBJ2-7; D possibly corresponds to TRBD1 (6 bases). The CDR3 extends over 16 amino acids. From germline, CDR1 is SGHTA and CDR2 FQGNSA. Deletions cut 3 bases from V and 7 bases from J, with 22 bases between. CDR3 region: CASSFSARGHPREQYF. Written as DNA, the CDR3 is TGTGCCAGCAGCTTTAGTGCCAGGGGCCACCCTCGAGAGCAGTACTTC.

The sample holds one count of this clonotype. The genes are TRBV6-2 or TRBV6-3 and TRBJ2-7; TRBD2 matches at 7 bases. The CDR3 has 11 amino acids. Germline lookup yields CDR1 MNHEY and CDR2 SVGEGT. V trimming: 3 bases; J trimming: 12 bases; junction bases outside the gene matches: 5. The DNA of the CDR3 is TGTGCCAGCAGTTATCCGACTAGCCCGTACTTC. Protein product: CASSYPTSPYF.